This T cell receptor beta chain was found in a study of CD8+ T cells in alopecia areata. Study overall: For the treated group, dosing was oral tofacitinib at 5 to 10 mg twice daily. Study results and caveats: There were also resident alphabeta T cells of normal skin sequenced in scalp samples.

cDNA reverse transcribed from extracted RNA served as the sequencing template. TCRdb keeps only in-frame clones here, not all; method: immunoSEQ multiplex PCR. The table has more than 150,000 clones, approximately 59% seen once. This clone showed up just once. What it binds is unknown. V lost 6 bases, J lost 3 bases, and 9 bases lay in between. From germline, CDR1 is SQVTM and CDR2 ANQGSEA. The CDR3 has 11 amino acids. This clonotype was obtained from a human donor with alopecia areata. The chain recombines TRBV29-1 with TRBJ2-7, with D possibly called TRBD1 or TRBD2 (5 bases each). Material: CD4+ T cells sorted from blood, obtained at week 0. The chain's CDR3 is CSVADNYEQYF. The DNA of the CDR3 is TGCAGCGTAGCGGACAACTACGAGCAGTACTTC.